The entry below describes one T cell receptor beta chain. Its matching antigen is unknown. The data were obtained in a study of cytomegalovirus exposure and HLA in healthy donors. Study results and caveats: Relative to the roughly 700-donor mean, N-insertions were reportedly fewer in an Asian-associated ancestry cluster in a later analysis. Follow-up analysis later connected one missense variant in DCLRE1C with trimming of TCR beta V- and J-genes. Clonal expansion, a later analysis showed, was greater in HLA-associated TCR beta chains than in equally common others. Later, TCR association rates were found to vary by HLA locus, highest for DRB1 and lowest for HLA-C.

Per germline, CDR1 SGHTA and CDR2 FQGNSA. This CDR3 is built from 12 residues. Trimming removed 2 bases at V and 10 bases at J, with 11 bases between. The primer mix had 60 Vbeta and 13 Jbeta primers. The protocol was immunoSEQ multiplex PCR, while the TCRdb copy is restricted to in-frame clones and leaves out a portion. The sample gives 150,000 to 160,000 clones, more than 60% of which show up once; over 3% is in the top ten. The chain couples TRBV7-2 to TRBJ1-1; unclear D gene. The source of this sequence is a woman between 35 and 50 years old in good health and CMV-seronegative. What was sequenced was PBMCs. CDR3 residues: CASSLTRTGAFF. DNA of the CDR3: TGTGCCAGCAGCTTAACGAGAACCGGAGCTTTCTTT.